One sample yielded the 28 T cell receptor beta chains listed below, sequenced in a study of T cell responses to AZD1222 COVID-19 vaccine (dated by TCRdb to the early 2020s). The time point label on this specimen signifies: about 28 days (+/-7) after the second vaccine dose. Libraries were constructed by the immunoSEQ multiplex PCR assay. This is the immuneACCESS table as TCRdb keeps it, with only in-frame sequences that have V and J called. A part of the clones is gone; compared with another copy, unresolved V genes explain less than half, and the rest is unexplained. Within this sample are about 81,000 clones, with 90% of them counted one time only. Roughly 5% of the sample is taken by the ten largest. This sample comprised peripheral blood, obtained 28 days after the second AZD1222 dose. These receptors all stem from an adult who received the AZD1222 COVID-19 vaccine.

The V and J genes are TRBV7-9 and TRBJ1-1; no definite D call. Trimming cost V 3 bases and J 9 bases, with 17 bases left between them. Germline loops: CDR1 SEHNR, CDR2 FQNEAQ (reference sequence). This CDR3 is 14 amino acids long. CDR3 bases: TGTGCCAGCAGCTTTACCGGGGTTGGAGGAAAAGCTTTCTTT. Its protein product is CASSFTGVGGKAFF. The variable domain in full, with the rest retrieved from reference TRBV7-9 and TRBJ1-1, is DTGVSQNPRHKITKRGQNVTFRCDPISEHNRLYWYRQTLGQGPEFLTYFQNEAQLEKSRLLSDRFSAERPKGSFSTLEIQRTEQGDSAMYLCASSFTGVGGKAFFGQGTRLTVV.

Remarks on this clone: This CDR3 is also generated by other DNA sequences in the sample. The chain combines TRBV5-1 with TRBJ1-1; D call uncertain. The CDR3 loop spans 14 amino acids. V lost 0 bases, J lost 2 bases, and 8 bases lay in between. In germline, CDR1 is SGHRS, CDR2 YFSETQ. In nucleotides, the CDR3 is TGCGCCAGCAGCTTGGCCCAGACAAACACTGAAGCTTTCTTT. This encodes CASSLAQTNTEAFF. The full variable domain, rest sourced from reference TRBV5-1 and TRBJ1-1, is KAGVTQTPRYLIKTRGQQVTLSCSPISGHRSVSWYQQTPGQGLQFLFEYFSETQRNKGNFPGRFSGRQFSNSRSEMNVSTLELGDSALYLCASSLAQTNTEAFFGQGTRLTVV.

V and J are TRBV19 and TRBJ1-5; D not resolved. The germline CDR1 and CDR2 sequences are LNHDA and SQIVND (reference sequence). The CDR3 has 13 amino acids. The V end was cut by 6 bases, the J end by 7 bases, with 13 bases between. CDR3 sequence: CASSQVEGQPQHF. CDR3 sequence (DNA): TGTGCCAGTAGCCAGGTTGAGGGACAGCCCCAGCATTTT. Complete variable domain (other parts from reference TRBV19 and TRBJ1-5): DGGITQSPKYLFRKEGQNVTLSCEQNLNHDAMYWYRQDPGQGLRLIYYSQIVNDFQKGDIAEGYSVSREKKESFPLTVTSAQKNPTAFYLCASSQVEGQPQHFGDGTRLSIL.

This clone was recorded a few times. This rearrangement joins TRBV27 to TRBJ2-7; 9 nucleotides agree with TRBD1. V trimming: 4 bases; J trimming: 4 bases; junction bases outside the gene matches: 11. The CDR3 spans 16 residues. CDR1 is MNHEY and CDR2 is SMNVEV in the germline V gene (reference sequence). DNA for the CDR3: TGTGCCAGCAGTTCGACAGGGGGAGCTACATATTACGAGCAGTACTTC. This sequence encodes CASSSTGGATYYEQYF.

The chain has TRBV7-2 and TRBJ1-6, with D uncertain. This CDR3 comprises 13 residues. The ends were cut back, 5 bases at V and 10 bases at J, with 12 bases in the middle. Germline-derived CDR1 and CDR2 are SGHTA and FQGNSA. CDR3 in amino acids: CASSESRMSPLHF. In nucleotides, the CDR3 is TGTGCCAGCAGCGAATCGAGAATGTCACCCCTCCACTTT. The entire variable domain, with the rest obtained from reference TRBV7-2 and TRBJ1-6, is as follows: GAGVSQSPSNKVTEKGKDVELRCDPISGHTALYWYRQSLGQGLEFLIYFQGNSAPDKSGLPSDRFSAERTGGSVSTLTIQRTQQEDSAVYLCASSESRMSPLHFGNGTRLTVT.

CDR3 protein: CASSRGTANTGELFF. In DNA, the CDR3 is TGTGCCAGCTCACGCGGGACAGCGAACACCGGGGAGCTGTTTTTT. The chain recombines TRBV18 with TRBJ2-2; D might be TRBD1 (7 bases). V lost 4 bases and J lost 0, with 9 bases in between. Germline CDR1 and CDR2: KGHSH and LQKENI. CDR3 length equals 15 residues.

The chain recombines TRBV28 with TRBJ2-1, with 15 bases fitting TRBD2. Germline loops: CDR1 MDHEN, CDR2 SYDVKM. The CDR3 consists of 16 residues. Trimming removed 6 bases from V and 4 bases from J; junction bases left unmatched: 4. CDR3 residues: CASRTGTSGGYNEQFF. DNA for the CDR3: TGTGCCAGCAGGACTGGGACTAGCGGGGGGTACAATGAGCAGTTCTTC.

This clone has a single count. The V gene is TRBV7-2, the J gene TRBJ1-5; D may be TRBD1 (5 bases). CDR1 is SGHTA, CDR2 FQGNSA, per germline. V was clipped by 1 base and J by 1 base, with 11 bases between them. The length of the CDR3 is 16 residues. The CDR3 DNA sequence: TGTGCCAGCAGCTTAGTGGGACTCAAAAGCAATCAGCCCCAGCATTTT. Translating it yields CASSLVGLKSNQPQHF. The entire variable domain, with the rest obtained from reference TRBV7-2 and TRBJ1-5, is as follows: GAGVSQSPSNKVTEKGKDVELRCDPISGHTALYWYRQSLGQGLEFLIYFQGNSAPDKSGLPSDRFSAERTGGSVSTLTIQRTQQEDSAVYLCASSLVGLKSNQPQHFGDGTRLSIL.

This clone was seen a few times. The J gene is TRBJ1-1, the V gene TRBV3-1 (or the pseudogene TRBV3-2); unclear D gene. The V gene lost 1 base and the J gene lost 5 bases, with 8 bases spanning the gap. This CDR3 contains 13 residues. The germline CDR1 and CDR2 sequences are LGHDT and YNNKEL (reference sequence). CDR3 amino acids: CASSQAGPTEAFF. For the CDR3, the DNA is TGTGCCAGCAGCCAAGCGGGCCCAACTGAAGCTTTCTTT.

The gene calls are TRBV28 and TRBJ1-5; no clear D. Trimming cost V 5 bases and J 2 bases, with 10 bases left between them. CDR1 is MDHEN and CDR2 is SYDVKM in the germline V gene. This CDR3 spans 14 amino acids. CDR3 in amino acids: CASSPPAGNQPQHF. In nucleotides, the CDR3 is TGTGCCAGCAGTCCCCCCGCCGGCAATCAGCCCCAGCATTTT.

The rearrangement links TRBV7-8 to TRBJ1-5, with 10 bases fitting TRBD1. Per the germline V gene, CDR1 is SGHVS and CDR2 is FQNEAQ. The CDR3 runs 15 residues. Trimming cost V 3 bases and J 7 bases; bases outside gene matches: 6. The CDR3 coding sequence is TGTGCCAGCAGCTTTGGACAGGGGGGTTACCAGCCCCAGCATTTT. Its translation: CASSFGQGGYQPQHF.

The CDR3 nucleotides are TGTGCCACCAGTGATTTGGAGGGGGGCCGGGAAAAACTGTTTTTT. Protein product: CATSDLEGGREKLFF. The chain joins TRBV24-1 to TRBJ1-4, with D possibly TRBD1 on 6 matching bases. Trimming shortened V by 0 bases and J by 8 bases, and 12 bases separated the two germline ends. This CDR3 comprises 15 residues. CDR1 is KGHDR, CDR2 SFDVKD, per germline.

The chain recombines TRBV3-1 (or the pseudogene TRBV3-2) with TRBJ1-4, with D tentatively TRBD1 (6 bases). The CDR3 is 15 residues long. Germline V gene lookup returns CDR1 LGHDT and CDR2 YNNKEL (reference sequence). The V and J ends lost 8 bases and 3 bases respectively, with 16 bases between them. The CDR3 bases are TGTGCCAGCTCCCGCCAGGGGTGGGCTAATGAAAAACTGTTTTTT. It translates to CASSRQGWANEKLFF.

The J gene is TRBJ1-6, the V gene TRBV28; the match to TRBD1 covers 9 bases. Looked up from germline, CDR1 is MDHEN and CDR2 is SYDVKM. V lost 4 bases, J lost 11 bases, and 6 bases stayed unmatched. The CDR3 runs to 14 residues. The CDR3 DNA reads TGTGCCAGCAGTTCGACAGGGGGTATTCCACCCCTCCACTTT. Amino acid sequence: CASSSTGGIPPLHF. Full variable domain (remainder filled in from reference TRBV28 and TRBJ1-6): DVKVTQSSRYLVKRTGEKVFLECVQDMDHENMFWYRQDPGLGLRLIYFSYDVKMKEKGDIPEGYSVSREKKERFSLILESASTNQTSMYLCASSSTGGIPPLHFGNGTRLTVT.

The chain is built from TRBV27 and TRBJ1-1; TRBD1 agrees at 7 bases. V gave up 7 bases and J gave up 4 bases; unmatched junction bases: 6. CDR1 and CDR2 from the germline V gene are MNHEY and SMNVEV (reference sequence). The CDR3 runs to 13 residues. DNA for the CDR3: TGTGCCAGCACCGCGACAGGGATCACTGAAGCTTTCTTT. It translates to CASTATGITEAFF.

The rearrangement uses TRBV5-5 and TRBJ1-2; the match to TRBD1 covers 11 bases. The CDR3 sequence is 16 residues long. Germline V lookup: CDR1 SGHKS, CDR2 YYEKEE (reference sequence). V gave up 0 bases and J gave up 5 bases; unmatched junction bases: 6. CDR3 sequence: CASSLASGTGGYGYTF. The CDR3 region has the DNA TGTGCCAGCAGCTTGGCCTCCGGGACAGGGGGTTATGGCTACACCTTC. Full variable domain (rest looked up from reference TRBV5-5 and TRBJ1-2): DAGVTQSPTHLIKTRGQQVTLRCSPISGHKSVSWYQQVLGQGPQFIFQYYEKEERGRGNFPDRFSARQFPNYSSELNVNALLLGDSALYLCASSLASGTGGYGYTFGSGTRLTVV.

J is TRBJ1-2 and V is TRBV7-2; TRBD1 matches 12 bases. Per germline, CDR1 SGHTA and CDR2 FQGNSA. With 0 bases clipped from V and 0 bases from J, the junction kept 5 bases outside the gene matches. This CDR3 region has 18 residues. The DNA of the CDR3 is TGTGCCAGCAGCTTAGCGTCCGGGACAGGGGGCCCTAACTATGGCTACACCTTC. It yields the protein CASSLASGTGGPNYGYTF.

The V call is TRBV2, the J call TRBJ1-2, with 7 nucleotides matching TRBD1. V shed 8 bases and J 5 bases; nucleotides not matched to a gene: 11. Germline CDR1 reads SNHLY; CDR2 reads FYNNEI. This CDR3 is built from 14 residues. The DNA for the CDR3 is TGTGCCAGCTACAGACAGGGAGGGAAGTATGGCTACACCTTC. It translates to CASYRQGGKYGYTF.

The count of this clone is one. The chain uses TRBV7-9 and TRBJ2-1; 12 bases agree with TRBD2. The V gene end was trimmed by 7 bases and the J gene end by 1 base; junction bases not matched to a gene: 2. Looked up from germline, CDR1 is SEHNR and CDR2 is FQNEAQ (reference sequence). This CDR3 is 15 amino acids long. CDR3 bases: TGTGCCAGCATCGGGACTAGCGGGTCCTACAATGAGCAGTTCTTC. This encodes CASIGTSGSYNEQFF. Full variable domain (rest looked up from reference TRBV7-9 and TRBJ2-1): DTGVSQNPRHKITKRGQNVTFRCDPISEHNRLYWYRQTLGQGPEFLTYFQNEAQLEKSRLLSDRFSAERPKGSFSTLEIQRTEQGDSAMYLCASIGTSGSYNEQFFGPGTRLTVL.

This chain connects TRBV18 to TRBJ2-2; TRBD2 might be the D (5 bases). V was pared by 6 bases and J by 5 bases, with 13 bases between. Germline V CDR1 and CDR2: KGHSH, LQKENI. The CDR3 covers 14 residues. CDR3 sequence reads: CASSEDPGTGELFF. The CDR3 region has the DNA TGTGCCAGCTCGGAAGACCCGGGGACCGGGGAGCTGTTTTTT.

The genes are TRBV10-3 and TRBJ2-1, with 7 bases lining up with TRBD2. V was pared by 10 bases and J by 4 bases, with 13 bases of the junction left unmatched. This CDR3 is built from 15 residues. In germline, CDR1 is ENHRY, CDR2 SYGVKD. The chain's CDR3 is CATLAASGLYNEQFF. The CDR3 DNA reads TGTGCCACCCTAGCCGCTAGCGGACTATACAATGAGCAGTTCTTC.

This rearrangement joins TRBV6-5 to TRBJ1-6, with D tentatively TRBD1 (5 bases). The CDR3 sequence is 12 residues long. V was clipped by 10 bases and J by 6 bases, with 10 bases between them. Per germline, CDR1 MNHEY and CDR2 SVGAGI. CDR3 in DNA: TGTGCCACCAGACAGATTAATTCACCCCTCCACTTT. The encoded protein is CATRQINSPLHF.

This sequence joins TRBV6-5 and TRBJ1-3; D gene unclear. Between the trimmed V and J ends, which lost 8 bases and 2 bases, there was a span of 13 bases. The germline V gene encodes CDR1 MNHEY and CDR2 SVGAGI. The CDR3 is 14 amino acids. CDR3 nucleotides: TGTGCCAGCTCGGTGTCCGATACTGGAAACACCATATATTTT. Amino acids: CASSVSDTGNTIYF.

This clone was recorded once. This sequence joins TRBV5-1 and TRBJ1-2, with D perhaps matching TRBD1 (6 bases). The V gene lost 4 bases and the J gene lost 4 bases, with 14 bases spanning the gap. Germline CDR1 SGHRS, CDR2 YFSETQ. The CDR3 runs 14 residues. The CDR3 loop reads CASSLYQGTYGYTF. CDR3 bases: TGCGCCAGCAGCCTTTACCAGGGGACCTATGGCTACACCTTC.

The chain carries TRBV2 and TRBJ1-4; 11 nucleotides align to TRBD1. Germline V lookup: CDR1 SNHLY, CDR2 FYNNEI. Trimming cost V 6 bases and J 7 bases; bases outside gene matches: 10. The CDR3 spans 16 residues. CDR3: CASRLTPGTGGEKLFF. The DNA of the CDR3 is TGTGCCAGCAGGCTCACCCCCGGGACAGGGGGTGAAAAACTGTTTTTT.

V and J are TRBV28 and TRBJ1-2; D is possibly TRBD1 (6 bases). Germline values: CDR1 MDHEN, CDR2 SYDVKM. The V end lost 6 bases, the J end lost 2 bases, and 10 bases lay between the germline ends. CDR3 length: 13 residues. DNA for the CDR3: TGTGCCAGCAGGGACAGCATCAACTATGGCTACACCTTC. Translating gives CASRDSINYGYTF.

This sequence joins TRBV18 and TRBJ1-2; D unclear. The length of the CDR3 is 16 residues. Germline V CDR1 and CDR2: KGHSH, LQKENI. V lost 2 bases and J 4 bases, leaving 17 bases between the germline ends. The CDR3 here is CASSPSAVGAGYGYTF. The CDR3 nucleotides are TGTGCCAGCTCACCATCGGCTGTGGGCGCGGGCTATGGCTACACCTTC.

This clone has more than one count but fewer than ten. The chain joins TRBV18 to TRBJ1-5, with 12 bases identical to TRBD1. CDR1 KGHSH and CDR2 LQKENI come from the germline V gene. This CDR3 is 19 amino acids long. V trimming: 4 bases; J trimming: 0 bases; junction bases outside the gene matches: 10. CDR3 sequence reads: CASSRGTGGFGNSNQPQHF. In DNA, the CDR3 is TGTGCCAGCTCACGGGGGACAGGGGGCTTCGGAAATAGCAATCAGCCCCAGCATTTT. Combining the CDR3 with reference TRBV18 and TRBJ1-5 gives the whole variable domain NAGVMQNPRHLVRRRGQEARLRCSPMKGHSHVYWYRQLPEEGLKFMVYLQKENIIDESGMPKERFSAEFPKEGPSILRIQQVVRGDSAAYFCASSRGTGGFGNSNQPQHFGDGTRLSIL.